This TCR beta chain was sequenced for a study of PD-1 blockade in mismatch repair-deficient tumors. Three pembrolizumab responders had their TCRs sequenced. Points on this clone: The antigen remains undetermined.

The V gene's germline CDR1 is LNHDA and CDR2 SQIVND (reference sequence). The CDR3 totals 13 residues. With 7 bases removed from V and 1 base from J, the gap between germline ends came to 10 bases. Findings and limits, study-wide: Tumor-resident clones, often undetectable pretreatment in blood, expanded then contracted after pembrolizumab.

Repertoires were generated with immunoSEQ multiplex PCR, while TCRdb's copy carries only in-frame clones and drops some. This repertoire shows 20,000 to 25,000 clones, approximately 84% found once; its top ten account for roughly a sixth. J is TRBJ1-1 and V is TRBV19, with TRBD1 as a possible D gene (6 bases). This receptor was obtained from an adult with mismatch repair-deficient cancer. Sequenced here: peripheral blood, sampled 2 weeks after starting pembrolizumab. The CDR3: CASMETGNTEAFF. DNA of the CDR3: TGTGCCAGTATGGAGACAGGGAACACTGAAGCTTTCTTT.